The 11 T cell receptor beta chains listed next were all sequenced from one sample in a study of blood T cell repertoires in COVID-19. The data were produced by immunoSEQ multiplex PCR, yet TCRdb's version contains in-frame clones alone and is incomplete. This table has 85,000 to 100,000 clones, roughly 75% appearing once. Sequenced material: peripheral blood. The receptors come from a man aged 50 to 59 who had recovered from COVID-19.

This clone was observed once. CDR3 sequence reads: CASSYTGGANYEQYF. The CDR3 DNA sequence: TGTGCCAGCAGTTATACGGGCGGGGCGAACTACGAGCAGTACTTC. The chain joins TRBV6-5 to TRBJ2-7; tentatively, D is TRBD2 (6 bases). Germline CDR1 MNHEY, CDR2 SVGAGI. The V end lost 3 bases, the J end lost 3 bases, and 15 bases lay between the germline ends. The CDR3 is 15 residues long.

This chain links TRBV28 with TRBJ1-6; TRBD1 is a possible D gene (5 bases). Per germline, CDR1 MDHEN and CDR2 SYDVKM. The V end was cut by 10 bases, the J end by 7 bases, with 17 bases between. This CDR3 is 14 amino acids long. CDR3 coding DNA: TGTGCCACATCCTGGGACGCGGGAAATTCACCCCTCCACTTT. Protein: CATSWDAGNSPLHF. Full variable domain (outside the CDR3, taken from reference TRBV28 and TRBJ1-6): DVKVTQSSRYLVKRTGEKVFLECVQDMDHENMFWYRQDPGLGLRLIYFSYDVKMKEKGDIPEGYSVSREKKERFSLILESASTNQTSMYLCATSWDAGNSPLHFGNGTRLTVT.

V usage is TRBV5-4 and J usage is TRBJ1-5, with D perhaps matching TRBD1 (5 bases). In germline, CDR1 is SGHNT, CDR2 YYREEE (reference sequence). The ends were cut back, 4 bases at V and 0 bases at J, with 8 bases in the middle. The CDR3 sequence is 14 residues long. The CDR3 nucleotides are TGTGCCAGCAGCCTCGGGGGTAGCAATCAGCCCCAGCATTTT. Translated, it gives CASSLGGSNQPQHF.

CDR3 coding DNA: TGTGCCAGCAGCCAGGGACTAGCGGGATTATCGGATACGCAGTATTTT. Protein product: CASSQGLAGLSDTQYF. V is TRBV11-3 and J is TRBJ2-3; 13 bases fit TRBD2. Trimming took 5 bases from V and 6 from J; bases not matched to a gene: 8. Per germline, CDR1 SGHNT and CDR2 YENEEA. The CDR3 length is 16 residues. The full variable domain, with the rest looked up from reference TRBV11-3 and TRBJ2-3, is EAGVVQSPRYKIIEKKQPVAFWCNPISGHNTLYWYLQNLGQGPELLIRYENEEAVDDSQLPKDRFSAERLKGVDSTLKIQPAELGDSAVYLCASSQGLAGLSDTQYFGPGTRLTVL.

The J gene is TRBJ1-1, the V gene TRBV6-6; possible D gene TRBD1, 5 bases. The CDR3 extends over 16 amino acids. In germline, CDR1 is MNHNY, CDR2 SVGAGI (reference sequence). V shed 0 bases and J shed 3 bases, with 14 bases lying between them. CDR3 sequence reads: CASSYSISGWDTEAFF. The CDR3 DNA reads TGTGCCAGCAGTTACTCGATCTCAGGGTGGGACACTGAAGCTTTCTTT.

The chain joins TRBV21-1 to TRBJ2-4; the table's TRBD1 call for D was not verified on the DNA. TRBV21-1 represents a pseudogene. This CDR3 region has 15 residues. In nucleotides, the CDR3 is TGTGCCAGCAGCAAAGTCAGGAACGCCAAAAACATTCAGTACTTC. Amino acid sequence: CASSKVRNAKNIQYF.

This clone was counted many times. This rearrangement joins TRBV9 to TRBJ2-5; the match to TRBD2 covers 10 bases. CDR1 and CDR2 from the germline V gene are SGDLS and YYNGEE. The CDR3 sequence is 18 residues long. Losses at the gene ends were 4 bases for V and 1 base for J; bases not matched to a gene: 13. The CDR3 protein is CASSSGPGSSGGQETQYF. The CDR3 DNA sequence: TGTGCCAGCAGCTCGGGGCCGGGGTCTAGCGGGGGCCAAGAGACCCAGTACTTC. The complete variable domain, with remaining parts taken from reference TRBV9 and TRBJ2-5, reads DSGVTQTPKHLITATGQRVTLRCSPRSGDLSVYWYQQSLDQGLQFLIQYYNGEERAKGNILERFSAQQFPDLHSELNLSSLELGDSALYFCASSSGPGSSGGQETQYFGPGTRLLVL.

This sequence joins TRBV18 and TRBJ1-5; D remains unclear. Deletions cut 6 bases from V and 2 bases from J, with 8 bases between. CDR3 length: 13 amino acids. Germline assignment: CDR1 KGHSH and CDR2 LQKENI. The CDR3 region is CASSQEGNQPQHF. The CDR3 DNA reads TGTGCCAGCTCCCAAGAGGGCAATCAGCCCCAGCATTTT.

The V and J genes are TRBV19 and TRBJ2-7; D call uncertain. Trimming pared 3 bases from V and 0 bases from J, leaving 6 bases between. The CDR3 has 13 residues. Per germline, CDR1 LNHDA and CDR2 SQIVND (reference sequence). The CDR3 coding sequence is TGTGCCAGTAGTATCGGTCTCTCCTACGAGCAGTACTTC. Residues: CASSIGLSYEQYF.

The gene calls are TRBV5-1 and TRBJ1-2, with 9 bases matching TRBD1. The ends lost 4 bases at V and 8 bases at J; junction bases unmatched: 9. Germline values: CDR1 SGHRS, CDR2 YFSETQ. This CDR3 is 14 amino acids long. CDR3 in DNA: TGCGCCAGCAGCCCACAGGACAGGGGCTTCGGCTACACCTTC. As protein: CASSPQDRGFGYTF.

The genes are TRBV6-5 and TRBJ2-7, with D perhaps matching TRBD2 (5 bases). Germline CDR1 reads MNHEY; CDR2 reads SVGAGI. The V and J ends lost 8 bases and 0 bases respectively, with 14 bases between them. The CDR3 runs to 14 residues. CDR3 residues: CASGAAPLSYEQYF. CDR3 nucleotide sequence: TGTGCCAGCGGAGCGGCCCCCCTCTCCTACGAGCAGTACTTC.